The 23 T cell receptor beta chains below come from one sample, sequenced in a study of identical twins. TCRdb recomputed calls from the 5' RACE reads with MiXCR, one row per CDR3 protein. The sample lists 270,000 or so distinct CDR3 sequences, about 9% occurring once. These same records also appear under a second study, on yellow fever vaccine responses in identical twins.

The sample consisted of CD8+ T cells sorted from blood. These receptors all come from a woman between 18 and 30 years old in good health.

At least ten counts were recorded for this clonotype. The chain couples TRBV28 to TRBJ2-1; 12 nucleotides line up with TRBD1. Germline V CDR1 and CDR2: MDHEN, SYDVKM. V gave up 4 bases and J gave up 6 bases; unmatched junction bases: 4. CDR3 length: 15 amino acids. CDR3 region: CASSYRDRGPNEQFF. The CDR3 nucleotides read TGTGCCAGCAGTTACAGGGACAGGGGGCCCAATGAGCAGTTCTTC.

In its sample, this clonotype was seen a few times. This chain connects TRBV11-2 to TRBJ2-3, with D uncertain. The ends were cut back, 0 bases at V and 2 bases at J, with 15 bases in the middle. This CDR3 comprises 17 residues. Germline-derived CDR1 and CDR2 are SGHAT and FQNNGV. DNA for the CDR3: TGTGCCAGCAGCTTAGATCTTGAGAATTTTATCACAGATACGCAGTATTTT. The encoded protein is CASSLDLENFITDTQYF. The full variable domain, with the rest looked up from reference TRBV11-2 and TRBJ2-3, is EAGVAQSPRYKIIEKRQSVAFWCNPISGHATLYWYQQILGQGPKLLIQFQNNGVVDDSQLPKDRFSAERLKGVDSTLKIQPAKLEDSAVYLCASSLDLENFITDTQYFGPGTRLTVL.

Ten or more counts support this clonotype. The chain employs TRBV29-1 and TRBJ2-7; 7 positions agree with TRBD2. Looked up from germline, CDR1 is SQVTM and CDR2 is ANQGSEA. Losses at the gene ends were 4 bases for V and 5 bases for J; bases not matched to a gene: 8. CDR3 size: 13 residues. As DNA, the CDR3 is TGCAGCGTTGCGGGAGGTTTGTTAGACGAGCAGTACTTC. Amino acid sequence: CSVAGGLLDEQYF.

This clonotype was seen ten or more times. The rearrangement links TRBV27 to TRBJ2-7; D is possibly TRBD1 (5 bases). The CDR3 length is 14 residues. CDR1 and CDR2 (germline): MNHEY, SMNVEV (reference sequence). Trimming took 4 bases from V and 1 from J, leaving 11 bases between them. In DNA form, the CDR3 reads TGTGCCAGCAGTTCGTACAGGAATTCCTACGAGCAGTACTTC. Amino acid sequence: CASSSYRNSYEQYF.

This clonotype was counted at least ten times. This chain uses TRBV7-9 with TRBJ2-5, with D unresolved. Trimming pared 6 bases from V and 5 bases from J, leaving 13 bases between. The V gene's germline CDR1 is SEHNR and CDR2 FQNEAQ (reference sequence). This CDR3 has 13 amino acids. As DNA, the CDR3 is TGTGCCAGCAGGCCCTCCGGTGACGAGACCCAGTACTTC. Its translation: CASRPSGDETQYF.

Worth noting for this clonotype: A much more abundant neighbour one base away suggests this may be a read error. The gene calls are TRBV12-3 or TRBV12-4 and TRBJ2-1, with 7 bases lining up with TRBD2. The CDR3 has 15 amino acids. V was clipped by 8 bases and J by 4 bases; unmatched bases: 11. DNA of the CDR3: TGTGCCAGCGGGGTTTGGGCTAGCGGATACAATGAGCAGTTCTTC. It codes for CASGVWASGYNEQFF.

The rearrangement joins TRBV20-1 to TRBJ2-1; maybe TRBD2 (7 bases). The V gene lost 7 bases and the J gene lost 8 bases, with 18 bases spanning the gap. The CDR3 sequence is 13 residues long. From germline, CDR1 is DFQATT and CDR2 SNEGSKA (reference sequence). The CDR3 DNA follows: TGCAGTGGGGACGGGGGGCGTTTAGATGAGCAGTTCTTC. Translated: CSGDGGRLDEQFF.

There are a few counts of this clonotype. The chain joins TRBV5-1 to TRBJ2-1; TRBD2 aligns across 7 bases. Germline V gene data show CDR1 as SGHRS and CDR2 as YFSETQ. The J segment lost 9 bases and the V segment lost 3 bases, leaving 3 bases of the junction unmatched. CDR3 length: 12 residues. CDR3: CASSWVAGEQFF. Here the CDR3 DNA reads TGCGCCAGCAGCTGGGTAGCGGGTGAGCAGTTCTTC.

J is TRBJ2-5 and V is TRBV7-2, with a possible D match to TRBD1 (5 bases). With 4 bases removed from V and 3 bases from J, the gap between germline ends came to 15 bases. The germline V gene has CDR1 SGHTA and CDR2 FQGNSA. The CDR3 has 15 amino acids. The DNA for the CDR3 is TGTGCCAGCAGCTATTTCGACAGACAAAAAGAGACCCAGTACTTC. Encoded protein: CASSYFDRQKETQYF.

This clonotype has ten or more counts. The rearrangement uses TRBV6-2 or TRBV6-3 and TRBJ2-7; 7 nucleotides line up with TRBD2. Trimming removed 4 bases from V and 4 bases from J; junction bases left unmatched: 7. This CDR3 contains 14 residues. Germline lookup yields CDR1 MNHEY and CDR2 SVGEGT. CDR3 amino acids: CASSWRENWYEQYF. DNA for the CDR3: TGTGCCAGCAGTTGGCGGGAGAACTGGTACGAGCAGTACTTC.

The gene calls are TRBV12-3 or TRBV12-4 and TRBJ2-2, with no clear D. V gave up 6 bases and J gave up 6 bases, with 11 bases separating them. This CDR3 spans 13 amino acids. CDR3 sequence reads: CASRGPLPGELFF. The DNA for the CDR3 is TGTGCCAGCAGAGGACCCCTTCCCGGGGAGCTGTTTTTT.

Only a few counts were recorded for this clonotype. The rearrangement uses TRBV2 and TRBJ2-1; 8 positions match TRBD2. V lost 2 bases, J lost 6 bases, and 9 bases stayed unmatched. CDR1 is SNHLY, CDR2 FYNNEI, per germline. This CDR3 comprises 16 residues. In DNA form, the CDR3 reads TGTGCCAGCAGTGAACGCAGCGGGGGCGCTTTCAATGAGCAGTTCTTC. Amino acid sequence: CASSERSGGAFNEQFF.

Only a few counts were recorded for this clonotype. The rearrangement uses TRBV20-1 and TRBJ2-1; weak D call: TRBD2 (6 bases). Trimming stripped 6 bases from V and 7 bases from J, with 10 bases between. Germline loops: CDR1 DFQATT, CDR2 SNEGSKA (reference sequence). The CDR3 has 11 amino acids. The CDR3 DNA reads TGCAGTGCCGAACGGGGGAATGAGCAGTTCTTC. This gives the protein CSAERGNEQFF.

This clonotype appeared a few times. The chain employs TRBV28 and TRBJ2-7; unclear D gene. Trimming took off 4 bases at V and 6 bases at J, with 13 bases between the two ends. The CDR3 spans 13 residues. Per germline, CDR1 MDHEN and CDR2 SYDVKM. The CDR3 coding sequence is TGTGCCAGCAGTTCCATGTGGTATCTCGAGCAGTACTTC. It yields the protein CASSSMWYLEQYF.

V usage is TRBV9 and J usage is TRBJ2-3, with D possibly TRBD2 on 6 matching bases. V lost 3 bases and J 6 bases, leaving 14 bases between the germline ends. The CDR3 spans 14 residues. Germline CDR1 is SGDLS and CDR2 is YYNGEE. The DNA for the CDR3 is TGTGCCAGCAGCGGCGGGACTCTCCGCGATACGCAGTATTTT. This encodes CASSGGTLRDTQYF.

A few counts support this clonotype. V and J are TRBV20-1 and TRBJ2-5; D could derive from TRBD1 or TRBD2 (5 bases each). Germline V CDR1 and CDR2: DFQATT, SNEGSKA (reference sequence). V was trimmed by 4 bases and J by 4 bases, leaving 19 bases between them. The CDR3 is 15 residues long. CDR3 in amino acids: CSATRVNSGPETQYF. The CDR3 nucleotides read TGCAGTGCTACTAGAGTTAATTCGGGGCCAGAGACCCAGTACTTC.

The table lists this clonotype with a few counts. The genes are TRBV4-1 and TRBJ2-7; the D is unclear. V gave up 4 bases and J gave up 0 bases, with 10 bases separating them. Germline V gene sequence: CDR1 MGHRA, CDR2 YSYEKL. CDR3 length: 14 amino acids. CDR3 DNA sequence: TGCGCCAGCAGCCTGGAGACGGTCTCCTACGAGCAGTACTTC. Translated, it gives CASSLETVSYEQYF.

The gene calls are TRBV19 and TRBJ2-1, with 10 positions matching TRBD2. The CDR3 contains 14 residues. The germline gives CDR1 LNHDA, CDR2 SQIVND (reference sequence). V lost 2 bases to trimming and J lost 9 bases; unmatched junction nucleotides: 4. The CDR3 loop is CASSISGGASEQFF. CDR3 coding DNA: TGTGCCAGTAGTATAAGCGGGGGGGCCTCTGAGCAGTTCTTC.

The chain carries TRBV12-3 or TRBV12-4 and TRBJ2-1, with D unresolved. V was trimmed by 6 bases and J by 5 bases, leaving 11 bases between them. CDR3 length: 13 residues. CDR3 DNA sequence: TGTGCCAGCAGAATAGACTGGGACAATGAGCAGTTCTTC. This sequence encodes CASRIDWDNEQFF.

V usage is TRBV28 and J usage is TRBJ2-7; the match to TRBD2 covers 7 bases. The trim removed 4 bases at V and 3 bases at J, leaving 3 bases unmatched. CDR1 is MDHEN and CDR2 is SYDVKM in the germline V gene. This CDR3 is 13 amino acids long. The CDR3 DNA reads TGTGCCAGCAGTTCGGGGACTATCTACGAGCAGTACTTC. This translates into CASSSGTIYEQYF.

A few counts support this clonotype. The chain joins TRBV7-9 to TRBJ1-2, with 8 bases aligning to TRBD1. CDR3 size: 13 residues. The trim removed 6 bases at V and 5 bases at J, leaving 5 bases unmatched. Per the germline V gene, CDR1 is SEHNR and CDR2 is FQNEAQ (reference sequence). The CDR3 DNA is TGTGCCAGCAGTCCGGGACAGGATTATGGCTACACCTTC. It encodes CASSPGQDYGYTF.

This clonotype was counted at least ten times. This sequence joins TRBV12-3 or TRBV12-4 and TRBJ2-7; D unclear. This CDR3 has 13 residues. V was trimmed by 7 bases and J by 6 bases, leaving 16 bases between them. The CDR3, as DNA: TGTGCCAGCACCCCATTAGGGTCGGTCGAGCAGTACTTC. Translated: CASTPLGSVEQYF.

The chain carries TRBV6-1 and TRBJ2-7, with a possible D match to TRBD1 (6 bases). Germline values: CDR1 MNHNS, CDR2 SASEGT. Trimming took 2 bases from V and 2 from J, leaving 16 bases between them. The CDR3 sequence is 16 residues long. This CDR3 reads CASSEFTGYNAYEQYF. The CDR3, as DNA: TGTGCCAGCAGTGAATTTACAGGGTATAATGCCTACGAGCAGTACTTC.